Only a few counts were recorded for the clone carrying this T cell receptor beta chain. The entry originates in a study of T cells after yellow fever vaccination. V shed 1 base, J shed 5 bases, and the junction held 4 bases outside the gene matches. CDR1 and CDR2 (germline): SGHRS, YFSETQ. The CDR3 loop spans 15 amino acids. TCRdb re-called the 5' RACE reads with MiXCR, one entry per CDR3 protein. In the table there are about 300,000 distinct CDR3 sequences, roughly 6.8% of which are singletons. The sample consisted of PBMCs, taken 35 to 50 days after the first yellow fever vaccination. V gene TRBV5-1 combines with J gene TRBJ2-7; 12 bases agree with TRBD1. This clonotype originated in a man aged 18 to 30 who received the YFV17D yellow fever vaccine. The CDR3 coding sequence is TGCGCCAGCAGCTTGCGGGACAGGGGGCTCGACGAGCAGTACTTC. Protein: CASSLRDRGLDEQYF.